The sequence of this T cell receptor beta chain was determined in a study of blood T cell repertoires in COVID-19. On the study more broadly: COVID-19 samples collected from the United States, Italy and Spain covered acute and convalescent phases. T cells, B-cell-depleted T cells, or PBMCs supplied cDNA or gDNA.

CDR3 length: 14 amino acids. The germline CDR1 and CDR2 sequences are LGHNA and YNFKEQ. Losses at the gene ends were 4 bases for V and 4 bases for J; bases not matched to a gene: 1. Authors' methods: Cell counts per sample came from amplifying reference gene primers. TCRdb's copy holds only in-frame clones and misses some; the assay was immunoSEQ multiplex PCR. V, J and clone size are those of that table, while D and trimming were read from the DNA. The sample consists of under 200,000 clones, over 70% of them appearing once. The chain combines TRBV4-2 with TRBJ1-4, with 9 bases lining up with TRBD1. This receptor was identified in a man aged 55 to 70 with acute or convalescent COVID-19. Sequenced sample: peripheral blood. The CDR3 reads CASSPGQGNEKLFF. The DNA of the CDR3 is TGTGCCAGCAGCCCGGGACAGGGTAATGAAAAACTGTTTTTT.